This entry lists 23 T cell receptor beta chains sequenced from one sample in a study of T-cell reconstitution after alpha-beta-depleted transplantation in children. Library preparation (for TCRbeta) was performed with unique molecular identifiers. One entry per CDR3 protein results from TCRdb running MiXCR on the PCR reads. The sample contains around 680,000 distinct CDR3 sequences, approximately 16% of which appear only once. The sample in question was PBMCs from the stem cell graft donor, obtained from the stem cell graft. The source is a human donor who donated a stem cell graft to a child with acute myeloid leukemia.

The sample holds many counts of this clonotype. The chain carries TRBV20-1 and TRBJ2-7; possibly TRBD1 for D (6 bases). The V and J ends lost 4 bases and 5 bases respectively, with 15 bases between them. The CDR3 spans 13 residues. Germline V gene data show CDR1 as DFQATT and CDR2 as SNEGSKA (reference sequence). The CDR3 bases are TGCAGTGCTACTGAGGGGGAAATCCACGAGCAGTACTTC. Translation gives CSATEGEIHEQYF.

The gene calls are TRBV5-1 and TRBJ2-2; no definite D call. This CDR3 spans 13 amino acids. The V end was cut by 2 bases, the J end by 7 bases, with 9 bases between. Germline CDR1 reads SGHRS; CDR2 reads YFSETQ. CDR3 region: CASSFRIGGELFF. The CDR3 DNA reads as TGCGCCAGCAGCTTCCGAATCGGCGGGGAGCTGTTTTTT.

V and J are TRBV15 and TRBJ2-7, with 7 bases lining up with TRBD2. J was trimmed by 2 bases and V by 1 base; bases with no gene match: 8. The CDR3 is made up of 16 amino acids. Germline assignment: CDR1 LNHNV and CDR2 YYDKDF (reference sequence). The DNA for the CDR3 is TGTGCCACCAGCAGAGTGGGGACTACCTCCCCCTACGAGCAGTACGTC. This gives the protein CATSRVGTTSPYEQYV.

This clonotype was detected many times. The rearrangement uses TRBV29-1 and TRBJ2-3, with 8 bases lining up with TRBD2. Unmatched junction bases numbered 23, after V lost 0 bases and J lost 6 bases. The CDR3 is made up of 20 amino acids. The germline V gene has CDR1 SQVTM and CDR2 ANQGSEA. Written as DNA, the CDR3 is TGCAGCGTTGAAGATCCATGGCGGGGGGACCTATCTAAACCCGCTGATACGCAGTATTTT. This encodes CSVEDPWRGDLSKPADTQYF.

The CDR3 coding sequence is TGTGCCAGCAGTTACGATGGGACAGGAGGAAACACCATATATTTT. Residues: CASSYDGTGGNTIYF. This chain uses TRBV6-5 with TRBJ1-3, with 8 bases lining up with TRBD1. V lost 2 bases to trimming and J lost 4 bases; unmatched junction nucleotides: 4. Per germline, CDR1 MNHEY and CDR2 SVGAGI. This CDR3 is 15 amino acids long.

As for this clonotype: A junction boundary mismatches the germline segment, possibly from a read error. The chain combines TRBV7-9 with TRBJ2-1; the D call may be TRBD1 or TRBD2 (7 bases each). Germline V lookup: CDR1 SEHNR, CDR2 FQNEAQ (reference sequence). The CDR3 runs to 17 residues. The CDR3 reads CASSLGGGAGAYNEQFF. In DNA form, the CDR3 reads TGTGCCAGCAGCTTGGGAGGGGGCGCAGGGGCCTACAATGAACAGTTCTTC.

The rearrangement joins TRBV30 to TRBJ2-1; 8 positions agree with TRBD2. Germline CDR1 and CDR2: GTSNPN and SVGIG (reference sequence). The CDR3 runs 17 residues. J lost 7 bases, V lost 4 bases, and 18 bases had no gene match. The CDR3 here is CAWKASGGDPGWNEQFF. In DNA form, the CDR3 reads TGTGCCTGGAAAGCCAGCGGGGGCGATCCGGGGTGGAATGAGCAGTTCTTC. Full variable domain (outside the CDR3, taken from reference TRBV30 and TRBJ2-1): SQTIHQWPATLVQPVGSPLSLECTVEGTSNPNLYWYRQAAGRGLQLLFYSVGIGQISSEVPQNLSASRPQDRQFILSSKKLLLSDSGFYLCAWKASGGDPGWNEQFFGPGTRLTVL.

This clonotype has more than one count but fewer than ten. CDR3 sequence (DNA): TGTGCCACCAATATGAGGGAAGCCGGGGAGCTGTTTTTT. As protein: CATNMREAGELFF. The V call is TRBV24-1, the J call TRBJ2-2, with TRBD2 as a possible D gene (5 bases). This CDR3 has 13 amino acids. Trimming stripped 8 bases from V and 6 bases from J, with 12 bases between. Looked up from germline, CDR1 is KGHDR and CDR2 is SFDVKD.

This clonotype was seen ten or more times. The J gene is TRBJ1-1, the V gene TRBV12-3 or TRBV12-4; unclear D gene. V lost 5 bases and J lost 7, with 8 bases in between. The CDR3 covers 11 residues. CDR3 sequence: CASSPYSEAFF. CDR3 coding DNA: TGTGCCAGCAGTCCCTATAGTGAAGCTTTCTTT.

The chain carries TRBV7-9 and TRBJ2-7, with 8 bases matching TRBD1. CDR1 is SEHNR, CDR2 FQNEAQ, per germline (reference sequence). Unmatched junction bases numbered 4, after V lost 9 bases and J lost 3 bases. The CDR3 extends over 12 amino acids. The CDR3 region has the DNA TGTGCCAGTGAGGACAGGGACTACGAGCAGTACTTC. It translates to CASEDRDYEQYF.

The V gene is TRBV7-9, the J gene TRBJ2-1; TRBD1 matches 7 bases. Trimming removed 2 bases from V and 6 bases from J; junction bases left unmatched: 7. This CDR3 has 15 amino acids. Per germline, CDR1 SEHNR and CDR2 FQNEAQ (reference sequence). The CDR3 here is CASSLRDRVRNEQFF. Here the CDR3 DNA reads TGTGCCAGCAGCTTAAGAGACAGGGTCCGCAATGAGCAGTTCTTC.

The table lists this clonotype with a few counts. The chain employs TRBV7-2 and TRBJ2-1; 10 positions match TRBD2. The CDR3 is made up of 16 amino acids. The germline V gene encodes CDR1 SGHTA and CDR2 FQGNSA. V trimming: 6 bases; J trimming: 0 bases; junction bases outside the gene matches: 5. This chain's CDR3 is CASRGWTSGSYNEQFF. As DNA, the CDR3 is TGTGCCAGCAGGGGCTGGACTAGCGGCTCCTACAATGAGCAGTTCTTC.

The chain recombines TRBV6-2 or TRBV6-3 with TRBJ2-1, with 14 nucleotides matching TRBD2. The CDR3 covers 14 residues. The trim removed 6 bases at V and 9 bases at J, leaving 4 bases unmatched. The germline gives CDR1 MNHEY, CDR2 SVGEGT. CDR3 sequence (DNA): TGTGCCAGCAGACCGGGACTAGCGGGGGCTGAGCAGTTCTTC. This codes for CASRPGLAGAEQFF.

The CDR3 is CASSFELAAREQYF. Here the CDR3 DNA reads TGTGCCAGCAGTTTTGAACTAGCGGCCCGCGAGCAGTACTTC. V and J are TRBV12-3 or TRBV12-4 and TRBJ2-7, with 8 bases lining up with TRBD2. The CDR3 is made up of 14 amino acids. V shed 3 bases and J 6 bases; nucleotides not matched to a gene: 7.

This clonotype was seen more than once but under ten times. J is TRBJ1-2 and V is TRBV5-5, with unresolved D. V lost 4 bases and J 5 bases, leaving 6 bases between the germline ends. The germline gives CDR1 SGHKS, CDR2 YYEKEE (reference sequence). This CDR3 is 11 amino acids long. The CDR3 loop is CASSDTYGYTF. The CDR3, as DNA: TGTGCCAGCAGCGATACTTATGGCTACACCTTC. The variable domain in full, completed from reference TRBV5-5 and TRBJ1-2, reads DAGVTQSPTHLIKTRGQQVTLRCSPISGHKSVSWYQQVLGQGPQFIFQYYEKEERGRGNFPDRFSARQFPNYSSELNVNALLLGDSALYLCASSDTYGYTFGSGTRLTVV.

This clonotype was seen ten or more times. CDR3 region: CSAFSGGRNNEQFF. CDR3 sequence (DNA): TGCAGTGCTTTCTCGGGTGGAAGGAACAATGAGCAGTTCTTC. V and J are TRBV20-1 and TRBJ2-1; D ambiguous. Per germline, CDR1 DFQATT and CDR2 SNEGSKA (reference sequence). The length of the CDR3 is 14 residues. V lost 5 bases and J lost 5, with 16 bases in between.

This clonotype has just a few counts. This rearrangement joins TRBV20-1 to TRBJ2-3, with D possibly matching TRBD1 (8 bases). V was clipped by 8 bases and J by 3 bases, with 18 bases between them. This CDR3 spans 14 amino acids. Germline CDR1 DFQATT, CDR2 SNEGSKA (reference sequence). CDR3 nucleotide sequence: TGCAGTCAACCTACAGGGGGGGATACAGATACGCAGTATTTT. It codes for CSQPTGGDTDTQYF.

This clonotype was counted only a few times. The chain employs TRBV6-5 and TRBJ1-1, with D uncertain. This CDR3 comprises 14 residues. Trimming cost V 2 bases and J 3 bases, with 10 bases left between them. CDR1 is MNHEY and CDR2 is SVGAGI in the germline V gene. The CDR3 reads CASSYSFGDTEAFF. The CDR3 region has the DNA TGTGCCAGCAGTTACAGCTTCGGGGACACTGAAGCTTTCTTT.

This clonotype was seen only a few times. The V gene is TRBV9, the J gene TRBJ2-2, with D maybe TRBD1 (6 bases). Trimming cost V 0 bases and J 1 base, with 10 bases left between them. This CDR3 region has 16 residues. Germline lookup yields CDR1 SGDLS and CDR2 YYNGEE. The CDR3 loop reads CASSVASDRNTGELFF. Here the CDR3 DNA reads TGTGCCAGCAGCGTAGCCTCGGACAGGAACACCGGGGAGCTGTTTTTT.

This clonotype was counted at least ten times. The V call is TRBV20-1, the J call TRBJ1-1, with D maybe TRBD1 (6 bases). The CDR3 covers 12 residues. Germline-derived CDR1 and CDR2 are DFQATT and SNEGSKA (reference sequence). V lost 0 bases and J lost 8, with 10 bases in between. As DNA, the CDR3 is TGCAGTGCTAGAGAATGGGGGGCGGAAGCTTTCTTT. Protein sequence: CSAREWGAEAFF.

The chain recombines TRBV10-2 with TRBJ1-5; D is undetermined. The CDR3 covers 13 residues. The V end was cut by 4 bases, the J end by 5 bases, with 9 bases between. In germline, CDR1 is WSHSY, CDR2 SAAADI. The CDR3 nucleotides are TGCGCCAGCAGTGGGGGAGCCTATCAGCCCCAGCATTTT. Amino acid sequence: CASSGGAYQPQHF.

The table lists this clonotype with a few counts. The chain carries TRBV7-2 and TRBJ2-2, with D unclear. This CDR3 is built from 14 residues. V shed 1 base and J shed 4 bases, with 7 bases lying between them. CDR1 and CDR2 from the germline V gene are SGHTA and FQGNSA. The CDR3 reads CASSLVRFTGELFF. CDR3 nucleotide sequence: TGTGCCAGCAGCTTAGTCCGGTTCACCGGGGAGCTGTTTTTT.

This clonotype has only a few counts. The chain combines TRBV7-9 with TRBJ2-1; D perhaps matches TRBD1 (6 bases). The V and J ends lost 6 bases and 0 bases respectively, with 12 bases between them. The CDR3 runs to 15 residues. In germline, CDR1 is SEHNR, CDR2 FQNEAQ (reference sequence). CDR3 bases: TGTGCCAGCAGTTCGGACAGAAACTCCTACAATGAGCAGTTCTTC. It yields the protein CASSSDRNSYNEQFF.